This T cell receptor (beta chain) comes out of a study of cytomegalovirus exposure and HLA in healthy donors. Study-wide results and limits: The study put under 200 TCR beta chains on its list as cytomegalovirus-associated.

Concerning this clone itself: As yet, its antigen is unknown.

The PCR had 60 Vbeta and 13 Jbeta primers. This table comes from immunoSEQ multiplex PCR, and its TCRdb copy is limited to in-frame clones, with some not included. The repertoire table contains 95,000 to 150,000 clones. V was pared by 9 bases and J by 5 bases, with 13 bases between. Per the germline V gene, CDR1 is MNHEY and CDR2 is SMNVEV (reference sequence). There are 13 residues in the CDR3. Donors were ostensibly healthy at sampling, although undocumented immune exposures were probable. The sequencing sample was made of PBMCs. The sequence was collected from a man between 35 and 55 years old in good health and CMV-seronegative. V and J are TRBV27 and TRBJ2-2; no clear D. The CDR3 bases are TGTGCCAGGGTGTTCAACAGAACCGGGGAGCTGTTTTTT. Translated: CARVFNRTGELFF.